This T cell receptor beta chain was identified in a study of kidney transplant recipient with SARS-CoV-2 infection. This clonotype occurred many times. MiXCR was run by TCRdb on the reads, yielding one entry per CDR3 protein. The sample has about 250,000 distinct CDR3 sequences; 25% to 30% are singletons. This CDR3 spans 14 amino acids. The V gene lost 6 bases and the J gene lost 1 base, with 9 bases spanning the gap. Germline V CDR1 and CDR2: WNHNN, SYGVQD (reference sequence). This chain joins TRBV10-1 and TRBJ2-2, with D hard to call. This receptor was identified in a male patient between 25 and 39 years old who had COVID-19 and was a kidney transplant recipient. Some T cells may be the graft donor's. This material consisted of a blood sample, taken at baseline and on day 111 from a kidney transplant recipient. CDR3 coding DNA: TGCGCCAGCAGATCCCTTGGGAACACCGGGGAGCTGTTTTTT. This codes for CASRSLGNTGELFF.